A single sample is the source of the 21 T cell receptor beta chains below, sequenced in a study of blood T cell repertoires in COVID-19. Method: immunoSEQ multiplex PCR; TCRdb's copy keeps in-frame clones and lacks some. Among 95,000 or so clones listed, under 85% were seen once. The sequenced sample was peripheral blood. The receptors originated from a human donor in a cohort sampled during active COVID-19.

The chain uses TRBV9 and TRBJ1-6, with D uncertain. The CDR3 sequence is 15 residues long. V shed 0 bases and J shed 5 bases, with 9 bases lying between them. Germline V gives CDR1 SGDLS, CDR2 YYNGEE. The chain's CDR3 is CASSVELRDNSPLHF. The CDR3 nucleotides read TGTGCCAGCAGCGTAGAGCTGAGGGATAATTCACCCCTCCACTTT.

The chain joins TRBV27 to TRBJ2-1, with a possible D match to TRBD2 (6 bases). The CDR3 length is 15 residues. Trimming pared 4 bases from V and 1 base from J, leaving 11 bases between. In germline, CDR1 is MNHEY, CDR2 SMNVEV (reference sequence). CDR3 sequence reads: CASSSAGSSYNEQFF. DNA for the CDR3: TGTGCCAGCAGTTCAGCCGGGAGTTCCTACAATGAGCAGTTCTTC.

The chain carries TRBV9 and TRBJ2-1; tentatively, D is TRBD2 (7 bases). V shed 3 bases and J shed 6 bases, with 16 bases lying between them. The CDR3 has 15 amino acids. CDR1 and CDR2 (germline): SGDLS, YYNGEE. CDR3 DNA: TGTGCCAGCAGCGCCCGGGGGGCCGGCGTCAATGAGCAGTTCTTC. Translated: CASSARGAGVNEQFF.

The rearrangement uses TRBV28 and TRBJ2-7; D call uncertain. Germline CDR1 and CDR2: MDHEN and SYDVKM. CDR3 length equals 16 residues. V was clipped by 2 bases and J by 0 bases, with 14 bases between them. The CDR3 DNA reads TGTGCCAGCAGTTTAGTGGGCAGCACCTACTCCTACGAGCAGTACTTC. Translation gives CASSLVGSTYSYEQYF.

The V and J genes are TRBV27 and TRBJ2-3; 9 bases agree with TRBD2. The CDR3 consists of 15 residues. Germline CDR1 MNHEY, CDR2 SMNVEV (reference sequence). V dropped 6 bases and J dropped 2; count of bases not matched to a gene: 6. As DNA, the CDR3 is TGTGCCAGCAGGATGGCGGGGGGGAACACAGATACGCAGTATTTT. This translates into CASRMAGGNTDTQYF.

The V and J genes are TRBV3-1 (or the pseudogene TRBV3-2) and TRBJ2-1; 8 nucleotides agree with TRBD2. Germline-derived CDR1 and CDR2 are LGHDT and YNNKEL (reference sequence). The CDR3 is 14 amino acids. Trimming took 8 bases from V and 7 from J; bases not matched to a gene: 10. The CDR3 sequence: CASAGSGGKNEQFF. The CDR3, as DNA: TGTGCCAGCGCCGGAAGCGGGGGAAAGAATGAGCAGTTCTTC.

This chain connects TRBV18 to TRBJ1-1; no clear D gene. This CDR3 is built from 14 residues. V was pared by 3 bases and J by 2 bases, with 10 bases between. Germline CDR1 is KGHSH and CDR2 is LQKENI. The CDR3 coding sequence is TGTGCCAGCTCACCGCGGGTTATTAACACTGAAGCTTTCTTT. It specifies CASSPRVINTEAFF.

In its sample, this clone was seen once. The CDR3 DNA sequence: TGTGCCAGCAGCCAAGATTCCCAACGGAGTGGCGGGCCATACAATGAGCAGTTCTTC. It translates to CASSQDSQRSGGPYNEQFF. This chain connects TRBV4-2 to TRBJ2-1, with D possibly being TRBD2 (5 bases). Germline CDR1 and CDR2: LGHNA and YNFKEQ. V lost 0 bases and J lost 4, with 22 bases in between. This CDR3 is 19 amino acids long.

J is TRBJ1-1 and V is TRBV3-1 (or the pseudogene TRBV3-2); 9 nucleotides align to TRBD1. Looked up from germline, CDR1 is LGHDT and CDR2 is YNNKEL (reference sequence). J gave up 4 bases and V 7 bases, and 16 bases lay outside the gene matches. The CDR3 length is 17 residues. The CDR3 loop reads CASKFSHLGTGSTEAFF. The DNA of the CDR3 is TGTGCCAGCAAATTTTCACATTTGGGGACAGGGAGCACTGAAGCTTTCTTT.

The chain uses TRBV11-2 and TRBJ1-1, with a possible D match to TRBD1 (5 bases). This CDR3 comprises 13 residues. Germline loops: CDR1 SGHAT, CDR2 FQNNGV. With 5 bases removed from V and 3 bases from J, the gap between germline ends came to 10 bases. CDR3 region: CASSLIGDTEAFF. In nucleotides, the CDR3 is TGTGCCAGCAGCCTGATAGGGGACACTGAAGCTTTCTTT.

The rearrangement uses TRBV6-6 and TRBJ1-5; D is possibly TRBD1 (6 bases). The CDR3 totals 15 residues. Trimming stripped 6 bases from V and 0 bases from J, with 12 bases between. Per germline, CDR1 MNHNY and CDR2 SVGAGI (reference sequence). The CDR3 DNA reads TGTGCCAGCAGCCCCGGGACATTTAGCAATCAGCCCCAGCATTTT. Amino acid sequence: CASSPGTFSNQPQHF.

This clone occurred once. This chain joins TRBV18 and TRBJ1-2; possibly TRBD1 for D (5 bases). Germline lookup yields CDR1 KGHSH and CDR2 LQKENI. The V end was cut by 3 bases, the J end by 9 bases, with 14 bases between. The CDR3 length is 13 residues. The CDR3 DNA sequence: TGTGCCAGCTCACCTGACAGTTCTGATAGCTACACCTTC. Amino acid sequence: CASSPDSSDSYTF. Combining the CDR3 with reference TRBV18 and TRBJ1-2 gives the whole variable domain NAGVMQNPRHLVRRRGQEARLRCSPMKGHSHVYWYRQLPEEGLKFMVYLQKENIIDESGMPKERFSAEFPKEGPSILRIQQVVRGDSAAYFCASSPDSSDSYTFGSGTRLTVV.

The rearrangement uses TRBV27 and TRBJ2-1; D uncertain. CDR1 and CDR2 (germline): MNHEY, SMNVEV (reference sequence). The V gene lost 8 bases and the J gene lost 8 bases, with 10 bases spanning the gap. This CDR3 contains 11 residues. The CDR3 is CASGPPYEQFF. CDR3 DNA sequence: TGTGCCAGCGGCCCGCCGTATGAGCAGTTCTTC.

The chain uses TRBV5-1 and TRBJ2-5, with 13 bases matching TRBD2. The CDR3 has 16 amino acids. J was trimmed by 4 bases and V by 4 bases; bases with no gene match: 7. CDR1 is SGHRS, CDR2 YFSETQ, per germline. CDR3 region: CASSGGLAGLRETQYF. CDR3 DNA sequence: TGCGCCAGCAGCGGGGGACTAGCGGGACTGAGAGAGACCCAGTACTTC.

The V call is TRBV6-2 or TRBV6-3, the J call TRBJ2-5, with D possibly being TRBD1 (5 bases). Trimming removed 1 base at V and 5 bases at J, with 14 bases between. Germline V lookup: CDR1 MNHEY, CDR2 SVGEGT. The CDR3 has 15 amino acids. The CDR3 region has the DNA TGTGCCAGCAGTTACTGGGCTCAGGGCCGGGAGACCCAGTACTTC. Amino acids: CASSYWAQGRETQYF.

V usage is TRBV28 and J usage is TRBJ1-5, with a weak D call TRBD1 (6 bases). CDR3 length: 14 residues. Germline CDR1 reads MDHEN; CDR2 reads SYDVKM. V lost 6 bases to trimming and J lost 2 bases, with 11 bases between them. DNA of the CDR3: TGTGCCAGCAGACAGGACAGAGGCAATCAGCCCCAGCATTTT. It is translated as CASRQDRGNQPQHF. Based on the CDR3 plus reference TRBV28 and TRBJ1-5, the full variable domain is DVKVTQSSRYLVKRTGEKVFLECVQDMDHENMFWYRQDPGLGLRLIYFSYDVKMKEKGDIPEGYSVSREKKERFSLILESASTNQTSMYLCASRQDRGNQPQHFGDGTRLSIL.

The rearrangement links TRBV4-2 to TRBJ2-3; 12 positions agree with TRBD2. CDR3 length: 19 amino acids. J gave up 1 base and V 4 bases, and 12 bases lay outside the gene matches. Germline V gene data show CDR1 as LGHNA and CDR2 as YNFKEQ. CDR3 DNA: TGTGCCAGCAGCCCGACTAGCGGGAGTTCCCTGGGGGGCACAGATACGCAGTATTTT. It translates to CASSPTSGSSLGGTDTQYF.

In nucleotides, the CDR3 is TGTGCCAGCAGTTTACCGGACAGGCACACTGAAGCTTTCTTT. Its protein product is CASSLPDRHTEAFF. The chain recombines TRBV27 with TRBJ1-1, with 7 bases aligning to TRBD1. V shed 2 bases and J 3 bases; nucleotides not matched to a gene: 3. This CDR3 region has 14 residues. Germline assignment: CDR1 MNHEY and CDR2 SMNVEV (reference sequence).

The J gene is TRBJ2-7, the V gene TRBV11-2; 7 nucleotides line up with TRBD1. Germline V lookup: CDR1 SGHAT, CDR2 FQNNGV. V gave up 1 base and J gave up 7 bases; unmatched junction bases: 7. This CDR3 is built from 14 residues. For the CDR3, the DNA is TGTGCCAGCAGCTTAGGACAGGGTGATAGGGAGCAGTACTTC. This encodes CASSLGQGDREQYF.

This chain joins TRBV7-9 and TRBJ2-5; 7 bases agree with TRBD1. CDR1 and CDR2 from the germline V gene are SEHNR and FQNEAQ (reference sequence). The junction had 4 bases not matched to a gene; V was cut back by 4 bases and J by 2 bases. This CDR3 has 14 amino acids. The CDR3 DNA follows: TGTGCCAGCAGCTCGACAGGGCTGCAAGAGACCCAGTACTTC. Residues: CASSSTGLQETQYF.

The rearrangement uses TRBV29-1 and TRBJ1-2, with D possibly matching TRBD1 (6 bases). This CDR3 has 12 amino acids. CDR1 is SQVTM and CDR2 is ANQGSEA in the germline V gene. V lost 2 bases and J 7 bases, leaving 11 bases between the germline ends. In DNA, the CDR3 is TGCAGCGTTGAACGGGGGGCGGGTGGCTACACCTTC. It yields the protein CSVERGAGGYTF.